Presented here are 18 T cell receptor beta chains from one specimen sequenced in a study of spatial heterogeneity in lung cancer. MiXCR, applied by TCRdb to the 5' RACE reads, yields one record per CDR3 protein. Of roughly 48,000 distinct CDR3 sequences in the sample, under 6% were seen once. As for time point: sample taken at primary tumor resection. The sample was PBMCs, taken at surgery. These receptors originate from a male donor with early-stage non-small cell lung cancer.

In this sample, this clonotype turned up many times. V is TRBV3-1 and J is TRBJ1-5; D is undetermined. Germline assignment: CDR1 LGHDT and CDR2 YNNKEL (reference sequence). The CDR3 length is 15 residues. V shed 1 base and J shed 6 bases, with 13 bases lying between them. The CDR3 nucleotides read TGTGCCAGCAGCCAAGGAGCAGGAGTCGCTCAGCCCCAGCATTTT. It encodes CASSQGAGVAQPQHF.

This clonotype was detected many times. The chain joins TRBV7-3 to TRBJ2-1; D gene unclear. The CDR3 length is 13 residues. The ends were cut back, 3 bases at V and 9 bases at J, with 12 bases in the middle. The germline V gene has CDR1 SGHTA and CDR2 FQGTGA. The DNA for the CDR3 is TGTGCCAGCAGCTTGAACTATCAAACTGAGCAGTTCTTC. Amino acid sequence: CASSLNYQTEQFF.

This clonotype was seen repeatedly, ten times or more. The chain employs TRBV15 and TRBJ2-2; no definite D call. Germline V gene data show CDR1 as LNHNV and CDR2 as YYDKDF (reference sequence). Trimming removed 0 bases from V and 6 bases from J, with 11 bases in between. CDR3 length equals 15 residues. The CDR3 DNA is TGTGCCACCAGCAGAGACCACATAATACCCGGGGAGCTGTTTTTT. Protein: CATSRDHIIPGELFF.

In its sample, this clonotype was seen many times. The rearrangement joins TRBV20-1 to TRBJ2-1; 11 bases line up with TRBD2. The CDR3 runs 15 residues. Germline lookup yields CDR1 DFQATT and CDR2 SNEGSKA (reference sequence). The J segment lost 7 bases and the V segment lost 0 bases, leaving 5 bases of the junction unmatched. The CDR3 nucleotides are TGCAGTGCTAGAGACACTAGCGGGAGTGGGAATGAGCAGTTCTTC. It specifies CSARDTSGSGNEQFF.

The chain carries TRBV20-1 and TRBJ2-3; D remains unclear. V shed 4 bases and J shed 0 bases, with 11 bases lying between them. Germline V gene lookup returns CDR1 DFQATT and CDR2 SNEGSKA (reference sequence). CDR3 length: 14 residues. The CDR3 region has the DNA TGCAGTGCTACGGCCCCTATTAGCACAGATACGCAGTATTTT. Its protein product is CSATAPISTDTQYF.

In this sample, this clonotype turned up many times. The V gene is TRBV3-1, the J gene TRBJ2-2; D is possibly TRBD1 (6 bases). This CDR3 comprises 15 residues. Trimming removed 1 base at V and 7 bases at J, with 13 bases between. In germline, CDR1 is LGHDT, CDR2 YNNKEL (reference sequence). CDR3 in DNA: TGTGCCAGCAGCCAAGCGGGGACATTCAGCGGGGAGCTGTTTTTT. This encodes CASSQAGTFSGELFF.

This clonotype was recorded many times. The J gene is TRBJ2-7, the V gene TRBV20-1; D may be TRBD1 or TRBD2 (6 bases each). There are 15 residues in the CDR3. The germline V gene has CDR1 DFQATT and CDR2 SNEGSKA (reference sequence). Trimming took off 0 bases at V and 0 bases at J, with 12 bases between the two ends. CDR3 loop: CSAREARGASYEQYF. The CDR3 DNA reads TGCAGTGCTAGAGAGGCTAGGGGGGCCTCCTACGAGCAGTACTTC.

This clonotype was seen only a few times. The V gene is TRBV6-1, the J gene TRBJ1-2; D is uncertain. V lost 5 bases, J lost 6 bases, and 13 bases lay in between. The germline gives CDR1 MNHNS, CDR2 SASEGT. This CDR3 has 13 amino acids. The CDR3 here is CASSTSWRNGYTF. The CDR3 nucleotides are TGTGCCAGCAGTACATCCTGGCGGAATGGCTACACCTTC.

This clonotype was seen repeatedly, ten times or more. This sequence joins TRBV27 and TRBJ2-3; 9 bases are a match to TRBD1. The CDR3 length is 14 residues. Germline V lookup: CDR1 MNHEY, CDR2 SMNVEV (reference sequence). J lost 7 bases, V lost 5 bases, and 7 bases had no gene match. In DNA form, the CDR3 reads TGTGCCAGCAGTCCGGGACAGGGAAGACATACGCAGTATTTT. It is translated as CASSPGQGRHTQYF.

This clonotype was found many times. The chain is built from TRBV9 and TRBJ2-6, with D uncertain. Between the trimmed V and J ends, which lost 0 bases and 9 bases, there was a span of 1 base. Germline CDR1 is SGDLS and CDR2 is YYNGEE. The CDR3 has 11 amino acids. As DNA, the CDR3 is TGTGCCAGCAGCGTAGGCAACGTCCTGACTTTC. This translates into CASSVGNVLTF.

This clonotype was detected ten times or more. CDR3 in DNA: TGTGCCAGCAGAGCCAAGACTAGCGGGAGCTACAATGAGCAGTTCTTC. It codes for CASRAKTSGSYNEQFF. The chain has TRBV12-3 or TRBV12-4 and TRBJ2-1; 12 positions match TRBD2. Germline trimming cut 6 bases from V and 3 bases from J; bases unmatched to any gene: 6. The CDR3 is 16 amino acids.

This clonotype was observed at least ten times. The rearrangement links TRBV5-5 to TRBJ2-3; D gene ambiguous. The CDR3 totals 12 residues. The V gene lost 3 bases and the J gene lost 6 bases, with 8 bases spanning the gap. The germline V gene has CDR1 SGHKS and CDR2 YYEKEE (reference sequence). This CDR3 is CASSSLTDTQYF. In DNA form, the CDR3 reads TGTGCCAGCAGCTCACTGACGGATACGCAGTATTTT.

This clonotype was recorded at least ten times. This chain uses TRBV12-3 or TRBV12-4 with TRBJ2-2, with 10 bases identical to TRBD1. CDR3 length: 15 amino acids. The J segment lost 5 bases and the V segment lost 5 bases, leaving 5 bases of the junction unmatched. The CDR3 loop reads CASSAGTGDTGELFF. CDR3 DNA sequence: TGTGCCAGCAGTGCAGGGACAGGGGATACCGGGGAGCTGTTTTTT.

This clonotype was observed at least ten times. The chain links TRBV28 to TRBJ2-1, with D maybe TRBD2 (5 bases). This CDR3 region has 16 residues. In germline, CDR1 is MDHEN, CDR2 SYDVKM. V lost 1 base, J lost 0 bases, and 10 bases lay in between. The CDR3, as DNA: TGTGCCAGCAGTTTATTCGGGGTTAGCTCCTACAATGAGCAGTTCTTC. The encoded protein is CASSLFGVSSYNEQFF.

This clonotype has ten or more counts. V and J are TRBV3-1 and TRBJ1-6; the D is unclear. Per the germline V gene, CDR1 is LGHDT and CDR2 is YNNKEL (reference sequence). CDR3 length equals 17 residues. V was shortened by 0 bases and J by 0 bases, with 9 bases between the two germline ends. CDR3 coding DNA: TGTGCCAGCAGCCAAGACCCGGACGCCTCCTATAATTCACCCCTCCACTTT. It encodes CASSQDPDASYNSPLHF.

This clonotype was counted many times. The rearrangement joins TRBV4-3 to TRBJ2-5; 11 positions agree with TRBD2. The junction had 9 bases not matched to a gene; V was cut back by 0 bases and J by 3 bases. This CDR3 has 18 residues. Germline V gives CDR1 LGHNA, CDR2 YSLEER. The CDR3 protein is CASSQEVGKLAGEETQYF. Here the CDR3 DNA reads TGCGCCAGCAGCCAAGAAGTGGGGAAACTAGCGGGAGAAGAGACCCAGTACTTC.

This clonotype appeared many times. V usage is TRBV7-2 and J usage is TRBJ2-2; D is unresolved. V was clipped by 1 base and J by 1 base, with 10 bases between them. The CDR3 runs 16 residues. In germline, CDR1 is SGHTA, CDR2 FQGNSA. CDR3 sequence (DNA): TGTGCCAGCAGCTTAGAGGCTTTTATGAACACCGGGGAGCTGTTTTTT. Translation gives CASSLEAFMNTGELFF.

There are many counts of this clonotype. The V call is TRBV20-1, the J call TRBJ2-2; D is undetermined. CDR3 size: 13 residues. CDR1 DFQATT and CDR2 SNEGSKA come from the germline V gene (reference sequence). V shed 7 bases and J shed 3 bases, with 12 bases lying between them. CDR3 bases: TGCAGTGTCCTGGTCGAAGACACCGGGGAGCTGTTTTTT. It encodes CSVLVEDTGELFF.